Listed below are T cell receptor beta chains from one sample, sequenced in a study of graft-versus-host responses after intestinal transplantation. These receptors have no known antigen. Sequencing used immunoSEQ multiplex PCR; TCRdb keeps in-frame clones, though not all of them. The sample records 100,000 or so clones, approximately 90% being singletons. The specimen was unstimulated CD4+ T cells sorted from spleen or lymph node cells, collected before intestinal transplant. All receptors come from a human donor who received an intestinal transplant. CDR3s include the opening cysteine and the closing phenylalanine or tryptophan. Each record gives: D gene, clone size, J gene, V gene, CDR3 protein, CDR3 DNA. A D gene is named only where the DNA matches it firmly. Only part of the rows carry a size: once, few, many, or a class if the clone is expanded.

TRBD2,-,TRBJ2-7,TRBV5-1,CASTSPDSGSSEQYF,TGCGCCAGCACCTCCCCGGACAGCGGGAGTTCTGAGCAGTACTTC
TRBD1,once,TRBJ2-5,TRBV4-1,CASSQVDRAQETQYF,TGCGCCAGCAGCCAAGTAGACAGGGCCCAAGAGACCCAGTACTTC
-,-,TRBJ2-5,TRBV15,CATSRDQGGETQYF,TGTGCCACCAGCAGAGATCAAGGGGGAGAGACCCAGTACTTC
-,-,TRBJ1-1,TRBV29-1,CSAGDLNTEAFF,TGCAGCGCAGGGGACCTCAACACTGAAGCTTTCTTT
-,-,TRBJ2-1,TRBV19,CASSISLSGRRSEQFF,TGTGCCAGTAGTATATCCCTCTCGGGTCGGAGGAGTGAGCAGTTCTTC
-,once,TRBJ2-3,TRBV6-6,CASRTKDRNTDTQYF,TGTGCCAGCAGGACAAAGGACAGAAACACAGATACGCAGTATTTT
-,-,TRBJ2-2,TRBV30,CAWSLAGALAGELFF,TGTGCCTGGAGTCTTGCGGGCGCGTTGGCCGGGGAGCTGTTTTTT
TRBD2,-,TRBJ2-2,TRBV5-1,CASSLSGGNTGELFF,TGCGCCAGCAGCTTAAGCGGGGGAAACACCGGGGAGCTGTTTTTT
-,-,TRBJ2-3,TRBV21-1,CASSNYASSGSTDTQYF,TGTGCCAGCAGCAATTATGCGTCTAGCGGGAGCACAGATACGCAGTATTTT
TRBD1,-,TRBJ2-3,TRBV7-2,CASSTTGVGGVLKQYF,TGTGCCAGCAGCACAACAGGGGTTGGCGGAGTTTTGAAGCAGTATTTT
TRBD1,-,TRBJ2-1,TRBV6-6,CASRRGPFNEQFF,TGTGCCAGCAGGAGGGGGCCTTTTAATGAGCAGTTCTTC
-,few,TRBJ2-7,TRBV13,CASSLGPWQSSYEQYF,TGTGCCAGCAGCTTAGGGCCTTGGCAAAGCTCCTACGAGCAGTACTTC
TRBD2,-,TRBJ2-1,TRBV15,CATSRVGSGTSYNEQFF,TGTGCCACCAGCAGAGTAGGTAGCGGGACTTCCTACAATGAGCAGTTCTTC
-,-,TRBJ1-2,TRBV6-6,CASRTGTPGGYTF,TGTGCCAGCAGAACTGGGACACCCGGGGGCTACACCTTC
-,-,TRBJ2-7,TRBV19,CASSIPGKTYEQYF,TGTGCCAGTAGTATCCCGGGAAAAACCTACGAGCAGTACTTC
TRBD2,-,TRBJ2-1,TRBV2,CVSSGELNEQFF,TGTGTCAGTAGCGGGGAGCTCAATGAGCAGTTCTTC
-,-,TRBJ2-7,TRBV11-1,CASSFGQPLYEQYF,TGTGCCAGCAGCTTCGGACAGCCCCTCTACGAGCAGTACTTC
-,-,TRBJ1-6,TRBV27,CASKQQIPHSPLHF,TGTGCCAGCAAACAACAGATTCCTCATTCACCCCTCCACTTT
TRBD1,-,TRBJ2-6,TRBV28,CASSPGGSGANVLTF,TGTGCCAGCAGTCCAGGGGGCTCTGGGGCCAACGTCCTGACTTTC
TRBD1,-,TRBJ1-2,TRBV7-9,CASSPGGSYGYTF,TGTGCCAGCAGCCCAGGGGGCTCCTATGGCTACACCTTC
TRBD2,-,TRBJ2-1,TRBV6-5,CASSREGPRDNEQFF,TGTGCCAGCAGCCGGGAGGGGCCTCGGGACAATGAGCAGTTCTTC
-,-,TRBJ2-7,TRBV5-1,CASRPGADYEQYF,TGCGCCAGCCGACCAGGGGCGGATTACGAGCAGTACTTC
-,-,TRBJ2-1,TRBV27,CASSHDRLHYNEQFF,TGTGCCAGCAGTCACGACAGGCTTCACTACAATGAGCAGTTCTTC
-,-,TRBJ2-2,TRBV5-1,CASRIIGGDGELFF,TGCGCCAGCAGAATTATAGGGGGAGACGGGGAGCTGTTTTTT
-,-,TRBJ1-1,TRBV7-9,CASSLASGNTEAFF,TGTGCCAGCAGCTTAGCCTCCGGGAACACTGAAGCTTTCTTT
TRBD2,-,TRBJ2-3,TRBV10-3,CAISDGGLAGDTQYF,TGTGCCATCAGTGACGGGGGACTAGCCGGAGATACGCAGTATTTT
-,-,TRBJ1-3,TRBV5-6,CASSLAEGNTIYF,TGTGCCAGCAGCTTGGCCGAGGGAAACACCATATATTTT
TRBD1,-,TRBJ1-2,TRBV28,CASRLNLGQGAYGYTF,TGTGCCAGCCGCCTTAACCTCGGACAGGGTGCATATGGCTACACCTTC
TRBD1,once,TRBJ2-3,TRBV6-5,CASRNYRGGTDTQYF,TGTGCCAGCAGAAACTACAGGGGGGGCACAGATACGCAGTATTTT
TRBD2,-,TRBJ2-3,TRBV9,CASSERLASDTQYF,TGTGCCAGCAGCGAAAGACTAGCATCAGATACGCAGTATTTT
TRBD2,-,TRBJ2-3,TRBV9,CASSGGSGLAEWPNIPDTQYF,TGTGCCAGCAGCGGAGGTTCCGGGCTAGCGGAATGGCCTAATATCCCAGATACGCAGTATTTT
-,-,TRBJ1-2,TRBV4-1,CASSHLLDTTSNYGYTF,TGCGCCAGCAGCCATCTCTTGGACACAACTTCAAACTATGGCTACACCTTC
-,-,TRBJ1-2,TRBV18,CASSPPVGGNYGYTF,TGTGCCAGCTCACCACCGGTAGGGGGTAACTATGGCTACACCTTC
TRBD2,-,TRBJ2-3,TRBV7-3,CASSLGIQRGARGDTQYF,TGTGCCAGCAGCCTCGGGATTCAGCGGGGGGCCAGGGGAGATACGCAGTATTTT
TRBD1,-,TRBJ2-7,TRBV5-4,CASSTKHTGGYEQYF,TGTGCCAGCAGCACAAAACATACAGGGGGCTACGAGCAGTACTTC
-,-,TRBJ2-4,TRBV25-1,CASSLLAKNIQYF,TGTGCCAGCAGCCTTCTAGCCAAAAACATTCAGTACTTC